One and the same sample provided the 15 T cell receptor beta chains below, sequenced in a study of pediatric ulcerative colitis (dated by TCRdb to between 2018 and 2021). The library was obtained by the immunoSEQ multiplex PCR assay. Held by TCRdb, this immuneACCESS table contains in-frame sequences only and omits some clones. Under half of the omission traces to an unresolved V gene where checked; the cause of the rest is unknown. The sample table contains tens of thousands of clones; only one count was recorded for 82% of them. The top ten clonotypes cover roughly 4.3% of the sample. Sequencing used blood. The receptors derive from a boy younger than 18 with severe ulcerative colitis.

This clone has only one observation. CDR3 DNA sequence: TGTGCCAGCAGCTTAGGACCGTACAATGAGCAGTTCTTC. Translation: CASSLGPYNEQFF. The rearrangement joins TRBV7-9 to TRBJ2-1; no firm D call. The CDR3 totals 13 residues. V was cut by 1 base and J by 4 bases, with 5 bases left in between. Per germline, CDR1 SEHNR and CDR2 FQNEAQ (reference sequence).

The V and J genes are TRBV5-4 and TRBJ1-6; the D gene is possibly TRBD1 (5 bases). CDR1 SGHNT and CDR2 YYREEE come from the germline V gene (reference sequence). The CDR3 loop spans 13 amino acids. The V gene lost 7 bases and the J gene lost 7 bases, with 12 bases spanning the gap. DNA for the CDR3: TGTGCCAGCGCCCGGGACGGAAATTCACCCCTCCACTTT. This codes for CASARDGNSPLHF.

The chain couples TRBV7-9 to TRBJ2-3; TRBD2 aligns across 13 bases. This CDR3 comprises 17 residues. J gave up 3 bases and V 3 bases, and 6 bases lay outside the gene matches. Germline CDR1 is SEHNR and CDR2 is FQNEAQ (reference sequence). The CDR3 bases are TGTGCCAGCAGCTTCGGGACTAGCGGGACAGGGACAGATACGCAGTATTTT. This gives the protein CASSFGTSGTGTDTQYF. Full variable domain (outside the CDR3, taken from reference TRBV7-9 and TRBJ2-3): DTGVSQNPRHKITKRGQNVTFRCDPISEHNRLYWYRQTLGQGPEFLTYFQNEAQLEKSRLLSDRFSAERPKGSFSTLEIQRTEQGDSAMYLCASSFGTSGTGTDTQYFGPGTRLTVL.

The sample holds one count of this clone. V usage is TRBV7-2 and J usage is TRBJ2-5; 9 bases map to TRBD2. Germline CDR1 and CDR2: SGHTA and FQGNSA. This CDR3 spans 15 amino acids. The J segment lost 5 bases and the V segment lost 5 bases, leaving 9 bases of the junction unmatched. The CDR3 DNA is TGTGCCAGCAGCCCCAGCGGGGGGCGGGGGGAGACCCAGTACTTC. This sequence encodes CASSPSGGRGETQYF.

The J gene is TRBJ2-3, the V gene TRBV11-2; 8 bases are a match to TRBD2. CDR3 length: 16 residues. Trimming at V came to 1 base and at J to 8 bases, leaving 11 bases not matched to a gene. Germline CDR1 reads SGHAT; CDR2 reads FQNNGV. The CDR3 region is CASSLGKVAGGGTQYF. CDR3 nucleotides: TGTGCCAGCAGCTTAGGGAAGGTTGCGGGAGGAGGTACGCAGTATTTT.

The V and J genes are TRBV19 and TRBJ2-1; unclear D gene. Trimming removed 11 bases at V and 0 bases at J, with 11 bases between. The germline gives CDR1 LNHDA, CDR2 SQIVND (reference sequence). The CDR3 spans 13 residues. CDR3 sequence reads: CASAESSYNEQFF. The CDR3 nucleotides read TGTGCCTCCGCAGAGAGCTCCTACAATGAGCAGTTCTTC.

The chain recombines TRBV19 with TRBJ1-5; unclear D gene. V was pared by 1 base and J by 4 bases, with 11 bases between. The CDR3 totals 15 residues. Germline V gene data show CDR1 as LNHDA and CDR2 as SQIVND (reference sequence). The CDR3 nucleotides read TGTGCCAGTAGTATAGTAGGGAGTGGGAATCAGCCCCAGCATTTT. Encoded protein: CASSIVGSGNQPQHF.

V is TRBV23-1 and J is TRBJ1-1, with unresolved D. TRBV23-1 is an open reading frame whose function is uncertain. The V end was cut by 6 bases, the J end by 2 bases, with 10 bases between. The CDR3 has 13 residues. DNA of the CDR3: TGCGCCAGCAGCGGAGGAATCAACACTGAAGCTTTCTTT. Translating gives CASSGGINTEAFF.

This sequence joins TRBV19 and TRBJ2-1; 8 nucleotides align to TRBD2. This CDR3 region has 16 residues. Germline loops: CDR1 LNHDA, CDR2 SQIVND (reference sequence). V lost 10 bases to trimming and J lost 8 bases; unmatched junction nucleotides: 19. The CDR3: CATSTGRGGPLDEQFF. CDR3 DNA: TGTGCCACCTCCACGGGCCGGGGGGGCCCACTCGATGAGCAGTTCTTC.

This chain joins TRBV6-6 and TRBJ1-5; 8 positions match TRBD1. Germline lookup yields CDR1 MNHNY and CDR2 SVGAGI (reference sequence). This CDR3 is 16 amino acids long. V lost 8 bases, J lost 6 bases, and 15 bases stayed unmatched. The CDR3 sequence is CASRIKQGEEGQPQHF. CDR3 nucleotide sequence: TGTGCCAGCCGTATTAAACAGGGGGAAGAAGGTCAGCCCCAGCATTTT.

The CDR3 loop reads CASRRGGGYTDTQYF. DNA for the CDR3: TGTGCCAGCAGGCGGGGCGGGGGGTACACAGATACGCAGTATTTT. The chain recombines TRBV7-2 with TRBJ2-3; TRBD2 matches 8 bases. Looked up from germline, CDR1 is SGHTA and CDR2 is FQGNSA. Trimming removed 6 bases from V and 2 bases from J; junction bases left unmatched: 7. There are 15 residues in the CDR3.

The genes are TRBV7-8 and TRBJ1-6, with 7 positions matching TRBD1. J was trimmed by 0 bases and V by 0 bases; bases with no gene match: 5. The V gene's germline CDR1 is SGHVS and CDR2 FQNEAQ. CDR3 length: 18 residues. The CDR3 sequence: CASSLALRGSSYNSPLHF. In DNA, the CDR3 is TGTGCCAGCAGCTTAGCGCTCAGGGGGAGCTCCTATAATTCACCCCTCCACTTT.

The chain links TRBV7-8 to TRBJ2-1; 12 nucleotides match TRBD1. The CDR3 has 16 amino acids. The ends lost 3 bases at V and 4 bases at J; junction bases unmatched: 4. Germline lookup yields CDR1 SGHVS and CDR2 FQNEAQ. Written as DNA, the CDR3 is TGTGCCAGCAGCTTGCCGGGACAGGGGGCGTACAATGAGCAGTTCTTC. It translates to CASSLPGQGAYNEQFF.

The chain links TRBV5-6 to TRBJ2-7; no firm D call. Germline CDR1 SGHDT, CDR2 YYEEEE. CDR3 size: 12 residues. Deletions cut 0 bases from V and 9 bases from J, with 10 bases between. As DNA, the CDR3 is TGTGCCAGCAGCTTGGGTACTACGGGGCAGTACTTC. It is translated as CASSLGTTGQYF. Looking up the rest from reference TRBV5-6 and TRBJ2-7 gives the full variable domain: DAGVTQSPTHLIKTRGQQVTLRCSPKSGHDTVSWYQQALGQGPQFIFQYYEEEERQRGNFPDRFSGHQFPNYSSELNVNALLLGDSALYLCASSLGTTGQYFGPGTRLTVT.

The chain carries TRBV15 and TRBJ2-2, with D perhaps TRBD1 (5 bases). CDR1 is LNHNV, CDR2 YYDKDF, per germline (reference sequence). The CDR3 has 16 amino acids. Trimming took off 3 bases at V and 7 bases at J, with 18 bases between the two ends. This CDR3 is CATSSRKGSRSGELFF. In DNA form, the CDR3 reads TGTGCCACCAGCAGTCGTAAGGGGTCCCGGAGCGGGGAGCTGTTTTTT.